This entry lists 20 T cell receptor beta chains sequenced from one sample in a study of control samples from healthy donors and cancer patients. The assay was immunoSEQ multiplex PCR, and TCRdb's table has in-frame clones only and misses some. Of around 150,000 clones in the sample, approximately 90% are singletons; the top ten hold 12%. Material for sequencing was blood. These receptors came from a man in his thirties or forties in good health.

The DNA of the CDR3 is TGTGCCTGGAGTGCGGGAGGGGAAGGCACACGGGGGGAGCAGTACTTC. Amino acid sequence: CAWSAGGEGTRGEQYF. V usage is TRBV30 and J usage is TRBJ2-7, with 8 bases that match TRBD2. Germline loops: CDR1 GTSNPN, CDR2 SVGIG (reference sequence). This CDR3 is built from 16 residues. J gave up 7 bases and V 1 base, and 15 bases lay outside the gene matches.

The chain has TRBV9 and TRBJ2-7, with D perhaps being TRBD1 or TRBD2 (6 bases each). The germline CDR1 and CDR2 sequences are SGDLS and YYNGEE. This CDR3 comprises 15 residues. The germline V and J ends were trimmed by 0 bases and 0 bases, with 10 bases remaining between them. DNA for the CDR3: TGTGCCAGCAGCGTAGGGGGGGCCAGCTCCTACGAGCAGTACTTC. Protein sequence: CASSVGGASSYEQYF.

The CDR3 protein is CASSFVGNNEQFF. In DNA, the CDR3 is TGTGCCAGCAGCTTTGTTGGAAACAATGAGCAGTTCTTC. V and J are TRBV13 and TRBJ2-1; D uncertain. V lost 3 bases, J lost 5 bases, and 8 bases lay in between. The CDR3 length is 13 residues. Per the germline V gene, CDR1 is PRHDT and CDR2 is FYEKMQ (reference sequence).

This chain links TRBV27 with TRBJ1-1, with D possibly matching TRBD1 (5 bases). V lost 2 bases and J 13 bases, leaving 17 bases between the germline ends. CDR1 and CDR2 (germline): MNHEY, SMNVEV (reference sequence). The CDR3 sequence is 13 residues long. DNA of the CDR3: TGTGCCAGCAGTTTAGGAGGGACTGCCCCGGGTTTCTTT. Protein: CASSLGGTAPGFF.

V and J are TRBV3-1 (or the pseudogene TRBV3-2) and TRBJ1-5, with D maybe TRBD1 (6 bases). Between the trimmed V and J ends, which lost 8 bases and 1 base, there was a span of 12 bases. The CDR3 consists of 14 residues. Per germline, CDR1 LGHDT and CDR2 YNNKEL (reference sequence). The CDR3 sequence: CASAKQGSNQPQHF. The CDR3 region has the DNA TGTGCCAGCGCCAAGCAGGGGAGCAATCAGCCCCAGCATTTT.

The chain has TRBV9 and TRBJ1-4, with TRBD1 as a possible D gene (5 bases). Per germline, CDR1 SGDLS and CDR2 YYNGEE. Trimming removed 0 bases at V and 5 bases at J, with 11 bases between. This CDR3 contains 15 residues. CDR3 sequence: CASSVATANNEKLFF. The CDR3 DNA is TGTGCCAGCAGCGTAGCGACAGCCAACAATGAAAAACTGTTTTTT.

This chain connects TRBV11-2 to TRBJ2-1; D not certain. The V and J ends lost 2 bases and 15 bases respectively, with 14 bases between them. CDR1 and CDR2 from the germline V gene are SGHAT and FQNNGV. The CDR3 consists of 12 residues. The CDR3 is CASSLNGWVGFF. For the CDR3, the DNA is TGTGCCAGCAGCTTAAATGGATGGGTAGGGTTCTTC.

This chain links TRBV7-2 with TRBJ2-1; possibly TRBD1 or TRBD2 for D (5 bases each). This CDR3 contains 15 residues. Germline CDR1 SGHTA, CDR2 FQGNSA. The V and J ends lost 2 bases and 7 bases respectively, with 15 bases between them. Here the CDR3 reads CASSLLGEWLNEQFF. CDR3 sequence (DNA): TGTGCCAGCAGCTTATTGGGGGAATGGTTGAATGAGCAGTTCTTC.

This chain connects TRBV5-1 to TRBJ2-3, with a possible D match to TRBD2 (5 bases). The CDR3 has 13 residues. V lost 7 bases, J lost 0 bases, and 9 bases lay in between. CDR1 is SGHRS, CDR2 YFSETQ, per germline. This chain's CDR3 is CASGRTSTDTQYF. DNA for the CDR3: TGCGCCAGCGGACGGACTAGCACAGATACGCAGTATTTT.

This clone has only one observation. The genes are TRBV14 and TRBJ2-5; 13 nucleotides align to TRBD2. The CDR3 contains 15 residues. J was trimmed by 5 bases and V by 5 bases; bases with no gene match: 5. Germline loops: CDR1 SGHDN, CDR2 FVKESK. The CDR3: CASSRTSGGVETQYF. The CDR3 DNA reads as TGTGCCAGCAGCAGGACTAGCGGGGGTGTCGAGACCCAGTACTTC.

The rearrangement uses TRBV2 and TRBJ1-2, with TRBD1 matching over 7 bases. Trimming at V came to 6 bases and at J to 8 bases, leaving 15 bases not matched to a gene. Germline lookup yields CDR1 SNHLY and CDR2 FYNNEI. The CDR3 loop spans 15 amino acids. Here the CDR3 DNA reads TGTGCCAGCAGGCCCGGGACAGAGAATAGTTGGGGCTACACCTTC. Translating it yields CASRPGTENSWGYTF. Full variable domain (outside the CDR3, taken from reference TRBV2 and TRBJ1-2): EPEVTQTPSHQVTQMGQEVILRCVPISNHLYFYWYRQILGQKVEFLVSFYNNEISEKSEIFDDQFSVERPDGSNFTLKIRSTKLEDSAMYFCASRPGTENSWGYTFGSGTRLTVV.

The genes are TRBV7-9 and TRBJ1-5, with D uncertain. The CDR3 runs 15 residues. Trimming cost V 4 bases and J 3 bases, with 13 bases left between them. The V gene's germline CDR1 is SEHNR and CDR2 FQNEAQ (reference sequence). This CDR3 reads CASSSDVGINQPQHF. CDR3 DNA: TGTGCCAGCAGCTCTGACGTGGGGATCAATCAGCCCCAGCATTTT. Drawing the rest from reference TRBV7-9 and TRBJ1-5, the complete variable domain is DTGVSQNPRHKITKRGQNVTFRCDPISEHNRLYWYRQTLGQGPEFLTYFQNEAQLEKSRLLSDRFSAERPKGSFSTLEIQRTEQGDSAMYLCASSSDVGINQPQHFGDGTRLSIL.

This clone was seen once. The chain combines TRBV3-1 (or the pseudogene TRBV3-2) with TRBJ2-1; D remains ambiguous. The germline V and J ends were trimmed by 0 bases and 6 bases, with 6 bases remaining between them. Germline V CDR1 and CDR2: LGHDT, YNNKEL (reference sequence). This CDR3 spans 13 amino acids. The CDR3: CASSQDPSNEQFF. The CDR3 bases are TGTGCCAGCAGCCAAGACCCTAGCAATGAGCAGTTCTTC.

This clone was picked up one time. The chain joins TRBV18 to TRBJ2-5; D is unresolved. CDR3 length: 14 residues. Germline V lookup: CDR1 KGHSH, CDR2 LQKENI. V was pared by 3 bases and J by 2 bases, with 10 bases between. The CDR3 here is CASSPAGAQETQYF. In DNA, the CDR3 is TGTGCCAGCTCACCGGCAGGCGCTCAAGAGACCCAGTACTTC.

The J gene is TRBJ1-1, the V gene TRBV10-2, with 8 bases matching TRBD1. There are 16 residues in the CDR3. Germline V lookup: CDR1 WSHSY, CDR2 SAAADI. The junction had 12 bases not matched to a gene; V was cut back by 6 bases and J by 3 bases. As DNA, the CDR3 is TGCGCCAGCAGGGAAAGGACAGGGCTCTTACACACTGAAGCTTTCTTT. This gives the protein CASRERTGLLHTEAFF.

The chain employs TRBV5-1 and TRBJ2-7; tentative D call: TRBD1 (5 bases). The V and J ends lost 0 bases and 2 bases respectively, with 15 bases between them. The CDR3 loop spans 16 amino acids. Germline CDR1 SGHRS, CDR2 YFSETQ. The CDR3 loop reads CASSLVDSASAYEQYF. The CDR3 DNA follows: TGCGCCAGCAGCTTGGTCGACAGCGCCTCAGCCTACGAGCAGTACTTC.

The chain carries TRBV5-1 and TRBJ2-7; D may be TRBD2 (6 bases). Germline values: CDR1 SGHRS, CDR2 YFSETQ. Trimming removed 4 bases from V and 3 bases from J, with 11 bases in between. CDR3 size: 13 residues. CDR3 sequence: CASSPGGGYEQYF. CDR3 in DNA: TGCGCCAGCAGCCCCGGGGGAGGCTACGAGCAGTACTTC.

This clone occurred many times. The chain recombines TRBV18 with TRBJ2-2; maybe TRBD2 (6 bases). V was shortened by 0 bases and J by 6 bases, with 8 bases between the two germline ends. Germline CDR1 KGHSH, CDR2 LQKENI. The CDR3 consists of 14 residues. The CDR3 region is CASSPPWEAGELFF. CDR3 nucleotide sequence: TGTGCCAGCTCACCACCGTGGGAGGCCGGGGAGCTGTTTTTT.

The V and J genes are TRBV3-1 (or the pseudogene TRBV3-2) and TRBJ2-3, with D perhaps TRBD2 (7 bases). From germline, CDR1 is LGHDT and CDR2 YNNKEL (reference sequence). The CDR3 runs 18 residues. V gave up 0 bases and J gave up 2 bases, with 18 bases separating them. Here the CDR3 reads CASSQDPRRGGPTDTQYF. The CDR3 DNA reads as TGTGCCAGCAGCCAAGATCCCCGTAGGGGGGGACCCACAGATACGCAGTATTTT.

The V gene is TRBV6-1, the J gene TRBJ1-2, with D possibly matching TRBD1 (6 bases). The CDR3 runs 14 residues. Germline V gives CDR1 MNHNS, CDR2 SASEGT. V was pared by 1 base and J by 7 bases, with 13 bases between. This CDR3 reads CASSEVNRASGYTF. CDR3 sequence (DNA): TGTGCCAGCAGTGAAGTGAACAGGGCTTCTGGCTACACCTTC.